The 28 T cell receptor beta chains in this list originate from one sample, sequenced in a study of tumor-infiltrating lymphocytes in primary liver carcinoma. cDNA specific to TCR beta was made from roughly 500 ng of total RNA, with a constant-region primer employed for priming. Library construction for TCR beta comprised three nested multiplex PCR rounds performed with slightly modified ARM-PCR. TRBV1-TRBV30 forward primers and a C-beta reverse primer were used in the first two PCR rounds, which each ran for about 11 cycles. TCRdb called the multiplex PCR reads again in MiXCR, with one record for every CDR3 protein. Of 40,000 to 50,000 distinct CDR3 sequences detected, about three quarters appear once; the ten largest clones hold about a quarter. The tissue used was unsorted bulk material of about 19-33 mg. RNA and DNA were co-extracted from it with the AllPrep DNA/RNA mini kit. Sequenced sample: liver tumor tissue from sampling region 3. Sample subset: tumor region T3, left-lateral pole. These receptors all come from a man between 40 and 49 years old with primary liver carcinoma and hepatitis B virus infection.

The chain couples TRBV6-1 to TRBJ1-5; D unresolved. Germline values: CDR1 MNHNS, CDR2 SASEGT. The germline V and J ends were trimmed by 10 bases and 7 bases, with 17 bases remaining between them. The CDR3 runs 13 residues. As DNA, the CDR3 is TGTGCCAACAGCCAACATGGAGGGCAGCCCCAGCATTTT. It codes for CANSQHGGQPQHF.

As regards this clonotype: A much larger clonotype is one base distant, so this may be a read error. The J gene is TRBJ2-5, the V gene TRBV28; 7 bases align to TRBD1. CDR3 size: 17 residues. The junction had 15 bases not matched to a gene; V was cut back by 7 bases and J by 1 base. Germline loops: CDR1 MDHEN, CDR2 SYDVKM. This chain's CDR3 is CASNWAGQVDPQETQYF. CDR3 DNA sequence: TGTGCCAGCAACTGGGCTGGACAGGTTGATCCCCAAGAGACCCAGTACTTC.

As regards this clonotype: Sequence at one end of the junction differs from germline and may be a read error. V is TRBV6-5 and J is TRBJ2-7; the D is unclear. The germline V gene encodes CDR1 MNHEY and CDR2 SVGAGI. This CDR3 spans 13 amino acids. The CDR3 DNA is TGTGCCAGCAATCCATTCGGCGCCTACGGGCAGTACTTC. As protein: CASNPFGAYGQYF.

This clonotype occurred once. A much larger clone differs by one base, so this may be a read error. The chain couples TRBV28 to TRBJ2-3, with D maybe TRBD2 (6 bases). The V and J ends lost 10 bases and 0 bases respectively, with 14 bases between them. This CDR3 comprises 14 residues. CDR1 and CDR2 from the germline V gene are MDHEN and SYDVKM. The CDR3 nucleotides are TGTGCCAACAGGTCCGGGGGAAGCACAGATACGCAGTATTTT. It translates to CANRSGGSTDTQYF.

Comment on this clonotype: This CDR3 fails to terminate in the conserved phenylalanine or tryptophan, so it likely reflects a read error. The V gene is TRBV4-1, the J gene TRBJ2-7, with a tentative D call TRBD1 (5 bases). Per the germline V gene, CDR1 is MGHRA and CDR2 is YSYEKL. CDR3 size: 16 residues. The CDR3 bases are TGCACCAGCAGCCCATCAAACGACAGCCCTCCGAGGGAGCAGTACTCC. Protein sequence: CTSSPSNDSPPREQYS.

As concerns this clonotype: A much larger clone differs by one base, so this may be a read error. The chain couples TRBV28 to TRBJ2-7; 15 bases are shared with TRBD2. This CDR3 contains 15 residues. CDR1 MDHEN and CDR2 SYDVKM come from the germline V gene. The CDR3 DNA reads TGTACCAGCCTCACCGGGACTAGCGGGAGGTACGAGCAGTACTTC. This gives the protein CTSLTGTSGRYEQYF.

This clonotype was seen at least ten times. V is TRBV29-1 and J is TRBJ2-7; D is ambiguous. The CDR3 extends over 13 amino acids. With 4 bases removed from V and 2 bases from J, the gap between germline ends came to 12 bases. The V gene's germline CDR1 is SQVTM and CDR2 ANQGSEA. CDR3 amino acids: CSVVLQATYEQYF. For the CDR3, the DNA is TGCAGCGTTGTTTTGCAGGCGACCTACGAGCAGTACTTC.

As to this clonotype: Germline and junction disagree at one end, which may indicate a read error. The chain employs TRBV7-9 and TRBJ1-2, with D unresolved. The CDR3 loop spans 12 amino acids. CDR1 is SEHNR and CDR2 is FQNEAQ in the germline V gene (reference sequence). DNA of the CDR3: TGTGTCAGCAGCCGCGTGAGTGCCGGCTACACCTTC. The encoded protein is CVSSRVSAGYTF. The variable domain in full, with the rest retrieved from reference TRBV7-9 and TRBJ1-2, is DTGVSQNPRHKITKRGQNVTFRCDPISEHNRLYWYRQTLGQGPEFLTYFQNEAQLEKSRLLSDRFSAERPKGSFSTLEIQRTEQGDSAMYLCVSSRVSAGYTFGSGTRLTVV.

This clonotype was seen ten or more times. The chain recombines TRBV28 with TRBJ1-5; no clear D gene. The CDR3 is 15 amino acids. Between the trimmed V and J ends, which lost 4 bases and 1 base, there was a span of 11 bases. Germline loops: CDR1 MDHEN, CDR2 SYDVKM. CDR3 sequence: CASSSPGRSNQPQHF. Written as DNA, the CDR3 is TGTGCCAGCAGTTCGCCTGGAAGAAGCAATCAGCCCCAGCATTTT.

Points on this clonotype: At one end the junction does not follow the germline gene, possibly because of a read error. The chain uses TRBV29-1 and TRBJ2-2; a weak D match, TRBD2 (5 bases). Per the germline V gene, CDR1 is SQVTM and CDR2 is ANQGSEA. This CDR3 is 12 amino acids long. The chain's CDR3 is CSDVGNTGELFF. CDR3 DNA sequence: TGTAGCGATGTGGGGAACACCGGGGAGTTGTTTTTT.

This clonotype was seen repeatedly, ten times or more. The V call is TRBV4-1, the J call TRBJ2-3, with D uncertain. The germline V and J ends were trimmed by 4 bases and 11 bases, with 10 bases remaining between them. The CDR3 length is 11 residues. Germline CDR1 and CDR2: MGHRA and YSYEKL. CDR3 protein: CASSLLKGQYF. CDR3 nucleotides: TGCGCCAGCAGCCTCTTAAAGGGGCAGTATTTT.

In its sample, this clonotype was seen a few times. The V and J genes are TRBV5-1 and TRBJ1-2; 11 nucleotides align to TRBD1. The CDR3 is 16 amino acids. Trimming took 4 bases from V and 4 from J; bases not matched to a gene: 9. The germline gives CDR1 SGHRS, CDR2 YFSETQ. The CDR3 region has the DNA TGCGCCAGCAGCCCTGGACAGGGGGCGCCGGGCTATGGCTACACCTTC. This sequence encodes CASSPGQGAPGYGYTF.

With regard to this clonotype: One end of the junction fails to match germline, which may point to a read error. The V gene is TRBV29-1, the J gene TRBJ2-3, with 10 bases lining up with TRBD2. The length of the CDR3 is 17 residues. CDR1 and CDR2 (germline): SQVTM, ANQGSEA. CDR3: CSVFGLADRSSTGTQYF. The CDR3 bases are TGCAGCGTCTTCGGACTAGCGGACAGATCTAGCACAGGTACGCAGTATTTT.

As to this clonotype: Being one base from a much bigger clone, this may be a read error. This sequence joins TRBV7-9 and TRBJ2-6; maybe TRBD1 (6 bases). Germline lookup yields CDR1 SEHNR and CDR2 FQNEAQ (reference sequence). V was cut by 5 bases and J by 0 bases, with 14 bases left in between. The CDR3 runs 17 residues. Written as DNA, the CDR3 is TGTGCCAGCAGCCCCCGACAGGAGCTCTCTGGGGCCAACGTCCTGACTTTC. It translates to CASSPRQELSGANVLTF. The full variable domain, in which reference TRBV7-9 and TRBJ2-6 provide the parts outside the CDR3, is DTGVSQNPRHKITKRGQNVTFRCDPISEHNRLYWYRQTLGQGPEFLTYFQNEAQLEKSRLLSDRFSAERPKGSFSTLEIQRTEQGDSAMYLCASSPRQELSGANVLTFGAGSRLTVL.

A note on this clonotype: A much larger clone lies one base from this, so it may be a read error. The V call is TRBV11-2, the J call TRBJ2-3; D not resolved. V was shortened by 0 bases and J by 0 bases, with 7 bases between the two germline ends. CDR3 length: 15 residues. Germline V gene sequence: CDR1 SGHAT, CDR2 FQNNGV. As DNA, the CDR3 is TGTGCCAGCAGCTTAGATCTGACTAGCACAGATACGCAGTATTTT. Translating it yields CASSLDLTSTDTQYF.

In the case of this clonotype: The junction departs from germline at one end; a sequencing error may be responsible. The chain is built from TRBV5-8 and TRBJ2-1; TRBD1 or TRBD2 may be the D gene (5 bases each). The germline CDR1 and CDR2 sequences are SGHTS and YDEGEE. This CDR3 is 12 amino acids long. DNA for the CDR3: TGTGTCAGCGGCTTGGGGGAGCGCGAGCAGTTCTTC. Residues: CVSGLGEREQFF. Full variable domain (remainder filled in from reference TRBV5-8 and TRBJ2-1): EAGVTQSPTHLIKTRGQQATLRCSPISGHTSVYWYQQALGLGLQFLLWYDEGEERNRGNFPPRFSGRQFPNYSSELNVNALELEDSALYLCVSGLGEREQFFGPGTRLTVL.

Points on this clonotype: The conserved phenylalanine or tryptophan is not found at the CDR3 terminus, so this likely reflects a read error. In DNA, the CDR3 is TGTGCCAGCAGTGACAGGGGCCTCTACGAACAGTACTTA. Protein product: CASSDRGLYEQYL. The chain joins TRBV6-1 to TRBJ2-7, with D maybe TRBD1 (6 bases). Germline CDR1 MNHNS, CDR2 SASEGT. This CDR3 comprises 13 residues.

Details on this clonotype: This likely comes from a read error, as the CDR3 has no conserved phenylalanine or tryptophan at its end. The V call is TRBV6-5, the J call TRBJ2-1; 8 bases match TRBD2. The V segment lost 5 bases and the J segment 8 bases; nucleotides outside the gene matches: 14. Germline loops: CDR1 MNHEY, CDR2 SVGAGI. The CDR3 spans 16 residues. The CDR3 DNA reads TGTGCCAGCAGTCCTACAAGCGGGAGAAATGACGATGAGCAGTTCTCC. Translated: CASSPTSGRNDDEQFS.

Concerning this clonotype itself: It is likely a read error, because the conserved phenylalanine at the end of the CDR3 is missing. The DNA is omitted, as the CDR3 cannot be located on it reliably, and the CDR3 follows TCRdb's listing. The chain has TRBV11-2 and TRBJ2-1; TRBD2, the table's D call, lacks a check against the DNA. Germline loops: CDR1 SGHAT, CDR2 FQNNGV. Counting both end residues, the CDR3 totals 16 amino acids. CDR3 sequence: CASSLDIGLAMCEQSV.

Comments on this clonotype: In this CDR3 the conserved last residue, phenylalanine or tryptophan, is missing, so a read error is likely. This rearrangement joins TRBV5-1 to TRBJ2-5, with 10 bases lining up with TRBD2. CDR3 length: 15 amino acids. V shed 7 bases, J shed 4 bases, and the junction held 10 bases outside the gene matches. CDR1 and CDR2 (germline): SGHRS, YFSETQ. DNA of the CDR3: TGCGCCAGCTCCGATCTAGCGGGAGAAGGAGAGACCCAGTACTTA. Encoded protein: CASSDLAGEGETQYL.

V gene TRBV9 combines with J gene TRBJ2-2; D remains ambiguous. The V and J ends lost 7 bases and 6 bases respectively, with 10 bases between them. This CDR3 is built from 12 residues. Germline CDR1 and CDR2: SGDLS and YYNGEE. The chain's CDR3 is CASGPSPGELFF. The CDR3 bases are TGTGCCAGCGGCCCTTCCCCCGGGGAGCTGTTTTTT. Full variable domain (outside the CDR3, taken from reference TRBV9 and TRBJ2-2): DSGVTQTPKHLITATGQRVTLRCSPRSGDLSVYWYQQSLDQGLQFLIQYYNGEERAKGNILERFSAQQFPDLHSELNLSSLELGDSALYFCASGPSPGELFFGEGSRLTVL.

This clonotype was recorded at least ten times. V usage is TRBV24-1 and J usage is TRBJ1-1; 8 nucleotides match TRBD1. The CDR3 totals 15 residues. The germline V gene encodes CDR1 KGHDR and CDR2 SFDVKD. The V gene end was trimmed by 4 bases and the J gene end by 5 bases; junction bases not matched to a gene: 8. CDR3 protein: CATSDPDRGETEAFF. The CDR3 DNA reads TGTGCCACCAGTGACCCTGACAGGGGAGAGACTGAAGCTTTCTTT.

In the case of this clonotype: The CDR3 does not end in the conserved phenylalanine or tryptophan, so this is likely a read error. V gene TRBV29-1 combines with J gene TRBJ2-7; 7 bases match TRBD1. Germline V gene lookup returns CDR1 SQVTM and CDR2 ANQGSEA. This CDR3 is built from 16 residues. CDR3 protein: CSIDLGRQGSSYEQYL. CDR3 DNA sequence: TGCAGCATTGATCTGGGCCGACAGGGATCGAGTTACGAGCAGTACCTC.

A single count supports this clonotype. V usage is TRBV7-9 and J usage is TRBJ2-1; 7 bases agree with TRBD2. Looked up from germline, CDR1 is SEHNR and CDR2 is FQNEAQ (reference sequence). This CDR3 comprises 16 residues. As DNA, the CDR3 is TGTATCAGCAGCCCGGGCAGGGCGGGAGTCTGGGATGGGCAGTTCTTC. It is translated as CISSPGRAGVWDGQFF.

A note on this clonotype: One junction end does not reproduce the germline sequence, and a read error may be involved. The rearrangement uses TRBV11-2 and TRBJ1-2; D is unclear. This CDR3 is built from 13 residues. CDR1 is SGHAT and CDR2 is FQNNGV in the germline V gene. The CDR3 protein is CASSLEGNYGYFF. CDR3 in DNA: TGTGCCAGCAGCTTAGAGGGTAACTATGGCTACTTCTTC.

On this clonotype: No conserved phenylalanine or tryptophan ends this CDR3, so it is likely a read error. The chain links TRBV12-3 or TRBV12-4 to TRBJ2-4; D not certain. The V end was cut by 7 bases, the J end by 0 bases, with 10 bases between. The CDR3 covers 14 residues. CDR3 sequence reads: CASIRAQAKNIQYS. The CDR3, as DNA: TGTGCCAGCATCCGGGCCCAAGCCAAAAACATTCAGTACTCC.

The V call is TRBV11-2, the J call TRBJ2-1; weak D call: TRBD2 (5 bases). V was shortened by 9 bases and J by 0 bases, with 36 bases between the two germline ends. The CDR3 loop spans 22 amino acids. The germline gives CDR1 SGHAT, CDR2 FQNNGV. The CDR3 loop is CASSLSYRDPVKRVRSYNEQFF. The CDR3 nucleotides read TGTGCCAGTAGCCTCTCCTACCGGGATCCCGTGAAACGGGTTCGCTCCTACAATGAGCAGTTCTTC.

Notes on this clonotype: Here the CDR3 omits its conserved ending phenylalanine or tryptophan, so a read error is the likely source. The chain employs TRBV4-1 and TRBJ1-2; D is unresolved. The CDR3 has 15 residues. Germline V lookup: CDR1 MGHRA, CDR2 YSYEKL. V lost 4 bases and J lost 2, with 14 bases in between. The CDR3 reads CASSLEAGTNYGYTI. DNA of the CDR3: TGCGCCAGCAGCCTAGAAGCCGGAACAAACTATGGCTACACCATC.